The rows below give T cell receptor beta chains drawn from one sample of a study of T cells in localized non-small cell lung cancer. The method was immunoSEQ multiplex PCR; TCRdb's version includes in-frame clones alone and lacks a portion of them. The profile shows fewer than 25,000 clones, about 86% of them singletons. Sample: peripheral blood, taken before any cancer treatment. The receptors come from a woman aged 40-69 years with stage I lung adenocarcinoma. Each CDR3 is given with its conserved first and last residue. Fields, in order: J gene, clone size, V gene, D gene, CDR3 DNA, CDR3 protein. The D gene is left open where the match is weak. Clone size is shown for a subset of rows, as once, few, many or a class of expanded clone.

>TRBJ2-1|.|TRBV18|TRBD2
TGTGCCAGCTCACCGACGACTAGCGGGGGAGGGCGCGAGCAGTTCTTC
CASSPTTSGGGREQFF
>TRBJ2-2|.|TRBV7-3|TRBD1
TGTGCCAGCAGCGCAGACAGGGACGGGGAGCTGTTTTTT
CASSADRDGELFF
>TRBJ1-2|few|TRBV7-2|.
TGTGCCAGCAGCTTAGCGGGATTGGGCTATGGCTACACCTTC
CASSLAGLGYGYTF
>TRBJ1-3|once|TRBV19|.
TGTGCCAGTAGTCCGGGCCAGGCAGGGTCTGGAAACACCATATATTTT
CASSPGQAGSGNTIYF
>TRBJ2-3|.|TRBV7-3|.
TGTGCCAGCAGCCCTAGCTCTAGCACAGATACGCAGTATTTT
CASSPSSSTDTQYF
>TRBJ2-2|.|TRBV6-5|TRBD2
TGTGCCAGCAGTTCTTTTAGCGGGGGCACCGGGGAGCTGTTTTTT
CASSSFSGGTGELFF
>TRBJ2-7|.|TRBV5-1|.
TGCGCCAGCAGCTTGGGGGTAGAGTTGTACGAGCAGTACTTC
CASSLGVELYEQYF
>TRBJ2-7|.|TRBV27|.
TGTGCCAGCAGTTCGCCTTCTGGGGCTCGCCCCTACGAGCAGTACTTC
CASSSPSGARPYEQYF
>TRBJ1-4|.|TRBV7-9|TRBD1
TGTGCCAGCAGCCCGGGACAGGGAAAACTGTTTTTT
CASSPGQGKLFF
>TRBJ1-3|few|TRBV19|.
TGTGCCAGTAGCCGGCAGGGCACAGAAAACACCATATATTTT
CASSRQGTENTIYF
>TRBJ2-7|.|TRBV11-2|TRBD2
TGTGCCAGCAGTCTCAGCGGGACTAGCTCCTACGAGCAGTACTTC
CASSLSGTSSYEQYF
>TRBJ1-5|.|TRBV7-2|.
TGTGCCAGCAGCAGGACTGTCAATCAGCCCCAGCATTTT
CASSRTVNQPQHF
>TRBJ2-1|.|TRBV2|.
TGTGCCAGCACCGCAGACGGGCTAAGGGAGCAGTTCTTC
CASTADGLREQFF
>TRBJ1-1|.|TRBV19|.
TGTGCCAGCAGGGGCGCTGAAGCTTTCTTT
CASRGAEAFF
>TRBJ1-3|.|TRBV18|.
TGTGCCAGCTCACCACAGGACTCTGGAAACACCATATATTTT
CASSPQDSGNTIYF
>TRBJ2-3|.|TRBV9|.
TGTGCCAGCAGCGTAACTGTTAGCACAGATACGCAGTATTTT
CASSVTVSTDTQYF
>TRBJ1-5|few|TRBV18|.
TGTGCCAGCTCACCAAGATCGGGAGGCGATCAGCCCCAGCATTTT
CASSPRSGGDQPQHF
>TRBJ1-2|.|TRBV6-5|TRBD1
TGTGCCAGCAGTCGACAGGGATCCTATGGCTACACCTTC
CASSRQGSYGYTF
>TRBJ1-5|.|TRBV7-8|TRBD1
TGTGCCAGCAGCTCGGACAGGGCAGATCAGCCCCAGCATTTT
CASSSDRADQPQHF
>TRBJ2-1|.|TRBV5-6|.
TGTGCCAGCAGCGTCGGCAGTGAGCAGTTCTTC
CASSVGSEQFF
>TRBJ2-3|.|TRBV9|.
TGTGCCAGCAGCTCGCATCGCGGGGGCCTCACAGATACGCAGTATTTT
CASSSHRGGLTDTQYF
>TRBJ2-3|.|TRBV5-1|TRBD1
TGCGCCAGCAGCTTAGAAGGGGGCCCAGTAATAGATACGCAGTATTTT
CASSLEGGPVIDTQYF
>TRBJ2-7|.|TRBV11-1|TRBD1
TGTGCCAGCAGTCGGGGCCAGGGGGCCTCCTACGAGCAGTACTTC
CASSRGQGASYEQYF
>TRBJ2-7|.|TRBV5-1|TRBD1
TGCGCCAGCAGCTTTGGACAGGACTACGAGCAGTACTTC
CASSFGQDYEQYF
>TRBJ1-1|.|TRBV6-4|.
TGTGCCAGCAGTGAGGCAGAGAACACTGAAGCTTTCTTT
CASSEAENTEAFF
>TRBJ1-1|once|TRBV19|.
TGTGCCAGTAGTCCGACCGGGGGGGTTCCGGCTGAAGCTTTCTTT
CASSPTGGVPAEAFF
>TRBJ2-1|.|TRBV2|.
TGTGCCAGCAGGGTGCAGGGCTCCTACAATGAGCAGTTCTTC
CASRVQGSYNEQFF
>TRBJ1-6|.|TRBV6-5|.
TGTGCCAGCAGGACCCCCGGGACGATCGATTCACCCCTCCACTTT
CASRTPGTIDSPLHF
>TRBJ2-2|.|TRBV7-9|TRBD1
TGTGCCAGCAGCGCGGGACAGGGGTACACCGGGGAGCTGTTTTTT
CASSAGQGYTGELFF
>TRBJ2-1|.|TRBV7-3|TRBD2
TGTGCCAGCAGCTTCACCGGACTAGCGGTCAATGAGCAGTTCTTC
CASSFTGLAVNEQFF
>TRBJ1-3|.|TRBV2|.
TGTGCCAGTTCAAGCGGAAACACCATATATTTT
CASSSGNTIYF
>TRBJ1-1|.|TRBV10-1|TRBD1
TGCGCCAGCAGTCCAATCCCGGGACAGGGTTTTGGTTTCTTT
CASSPIPGQGFGFF
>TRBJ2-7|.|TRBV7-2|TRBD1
TGTGCCAGCAGCCAACAGGGGGCTGGGGAGCAGTACTTC
CASSQQGAGEQYF
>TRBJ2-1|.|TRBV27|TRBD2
TGTGCCAGCAGAAAGGACGGGGGGGCCCATTTCTACAATGAGCAGTTCTTC
CASRKDGGAHFYNEQFF
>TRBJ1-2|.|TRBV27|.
TGTGCCAGCAGTCCCAGGGAGGGTTATGGCTACACCTTC
CASSPREGYGYTF
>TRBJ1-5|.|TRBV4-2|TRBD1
TGTGCCAGCAGTCTGCAGGACAGGGCTAATCAGCCCCAGCATTTT
CASSLQDRANQPQHF
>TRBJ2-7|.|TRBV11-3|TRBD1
TGTGCCAGCAGGACCGGACAGGGGGTCTACGAGCAGTACTTC
CASRTGQGVYEQYF
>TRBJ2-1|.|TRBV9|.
TGTGCCAGCAGCGTCCTAAGCGGCTCTTATGAGCAGTTCTTC
CASSVLSGSYEQFF
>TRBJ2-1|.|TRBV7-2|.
TGTGCCAGCAGCTTAGCTGTTGGAAACTCTTACAATGAGCAGTTCTTC
CASSLAVGNSYNEQFF
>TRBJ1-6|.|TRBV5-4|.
TGTGCCAGCAGGCCCGCAGGCTCCTATAATTCACCCCTCCACTTT
CASRPAGSYNSPLHF
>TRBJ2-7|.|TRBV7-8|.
TGTGCCAGCAGCGTGCGGGACGCTAACGCCCACGAGCAGTACTTC
CASSVRDANAHEQYF
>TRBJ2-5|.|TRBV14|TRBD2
TGTGCCAGCAGCCGACTAGCATCTGAGACCCAGTACTTC
CASSRLASETQYF
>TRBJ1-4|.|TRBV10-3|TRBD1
TGTGCCATCAGTGACAGGGGGAATGAAAAACTGTTTTTT
CAISDRGNEKLFF
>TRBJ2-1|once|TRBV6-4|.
TGTGCCAGCAGTGGATACAGGGAGGACGGGGAGCAGTTCTTC
CASSGYREDGEQFF
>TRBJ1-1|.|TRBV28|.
TGTGCCAGCAGTTTCCCGACGGGTGAAGCTTTCTTT
CASSFPTGEAFF
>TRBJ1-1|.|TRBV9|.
TGTGCCAGCAGCGTATTTACGGACACTGAAGCTTTCTTT
CASSVFTDTEAFF
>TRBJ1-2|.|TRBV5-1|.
TGCGCCAGCAGCTTGGCTGGGGTTGGGGGCTACACCTTC
CASSLAGVGGYTF
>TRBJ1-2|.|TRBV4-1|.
TGCGCCAGCAGCCGGGCGGCAGTGACAATCTTTGGGGGCTACACCTTC
CASSRAAVTIFGGYTF
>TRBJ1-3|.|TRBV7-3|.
TGTGCCAGCAGCAACCGGGGGAGCGGAAACACCATATATTTT
CASSNRGSGNTIYF
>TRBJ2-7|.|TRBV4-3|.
TGCGCCAGCAGCCAAGCACGGCGAACCTACGAGCAGTACTTC
CASSQARRTYEQYF
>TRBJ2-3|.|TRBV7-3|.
TGTGCCAGCAGCTACATAGCAGATACGCAGTATTTT
CASSYIADTQYF
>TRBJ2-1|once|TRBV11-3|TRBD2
TGTGCCAGCAGCCGGAGACTAGCGGGGGGGCTCGATGAGCAGTTCTTC
CASSRRLAGGLDEQFF